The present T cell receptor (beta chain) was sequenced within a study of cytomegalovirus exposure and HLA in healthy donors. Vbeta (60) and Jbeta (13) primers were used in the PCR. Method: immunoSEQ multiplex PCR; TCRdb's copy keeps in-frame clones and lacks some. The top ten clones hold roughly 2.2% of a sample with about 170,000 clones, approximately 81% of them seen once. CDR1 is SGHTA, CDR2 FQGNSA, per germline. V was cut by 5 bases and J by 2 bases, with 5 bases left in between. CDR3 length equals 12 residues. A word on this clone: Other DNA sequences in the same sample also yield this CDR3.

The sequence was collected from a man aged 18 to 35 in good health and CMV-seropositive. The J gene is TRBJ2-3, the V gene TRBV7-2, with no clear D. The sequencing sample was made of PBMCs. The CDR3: CASSPSTDTQYF. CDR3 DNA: TGTGCCAGCAGCCCCTCCACAGATACGCAGTATTTT.